This is a list of T cell receptor beta chains from one sample in a study of blood T cells in healthy people across ages. MiXCR was run by TCRdb on the 5' RACE reads, yielding one entry per CDR3 protein. The sample includes about 1,500,000 distinct CDR3 sequences, roughly 45% seen only once; the top ten take 7.9%. The sequenced sample was blood. Source of these receptors: a woman younger than 30 in good health. The CDR3 runs from the conserved cysteine through the conserved F or W. The order of the fields is CDR3 protein, CDR3 DNA, J gene, V gene, D gene, clone size. A D gene is named only where the DNA matches it firmly. A row's size may be missing; if present it is once, few, many or a size class.

CASSWRTSGNDEQFF,TGTGCCAGCAGCTGGAGGACTAGCGGGAACGATGAGCAGTTCTTC,TRBJ2-1,TRBV5-5,TRBD2,few
CSADRDRSYEQYF,TGCAGTGCGGACCGGGACAGGAGCTACGAGCAGTACTTC,TRBJ2-7,TRBV20-1,TRBD1,.
CASRPTLGDQPQHF,TGTGCCAGCAGGCCTACTCTGGGGGATCAGCCCCAGCATTTT,TRBJ1-5,TRBV6-6,.,.
CASSLVFTGSVQYF,TGTGCCAGCAGCTTAGTCTTTACGGGGTCTGTGCAGTACTTC,TRBJ2-5,TRBV7-2,.,few
CASSQEPSGGADTQYF,TGCGCCAGCAGCCAAGAGCCTAGCGGGGGGGCAGATACGCAGTATTTT,TRBJ2-3,TRBV4-1,TRBD2,few
CASSIQRDSVYEQYF,TGTGCCAGCAGTATACAACGGGACAGTGTCTACGAGCAGTACTTC,TRBJ2-7,TRBV27,TRBD1,.
CSARDRLAGNTGELFF,TGCAGTGCTAGAGATAGGCTAGCGGGGAACACCGGGGAGCTGTTTTTT,TRBJ2-2,TRBV20-1,TRBD2,.
CASGEGGLEPQYF,TGTGCCAGCGGAGAGGGCGGCCTGGAGCCCCAGTACTTC,TRBJ2-5,TRBV2,.,.
CASSRYSDTQYF,TGTGCCAGCAGTCGATATTCAGATACGCAGTATTTT,TRBJ2-3,TRBV3-1,.,.
CASSGQGPEQFF,TGTGCCAGCAGCGGACAGGGTCCTGAGCAGTTCTTC,TRBJ2-1,TRBV5-7,TRBD1,.
CSATPGSYEQYF,TGCAGTGCTACTCCTGGGTCCTACGAGCAGTACTTC,TRBJ2-7,TRBV20-1,.,.
CSGLGNTEAFF,TGCAGTGGCCTGGGGAACACTGAAGCTTTCTTT,TRBJ1-1,TRBV29-1,.,.
CSVVPDTGNYGYTF,TGCAGCGTTGTTCCCGATACAGGCAACTATGGCTACACCTTC,TRBJ1-2,TRBV29-1,.,.
CASSKGDRDGTEAFF,TGTGCCAGCAGCAAAGGCGACAGGGACGGCACTGAAGCTTTCTTT,TRBJ1-1,TRBV28,TRBD1,.
CASSLGQGGDTGELFF,TGTGCCAGCAGTTTAGGCCAGGGAGGGGACACCGGGGAGCTGTTTTTT,TRBJ2-2,TRBV27,TRBD2,.
CATQTSGRDSYGYTF,TGTGCCACCCAAACCTCGGGTCGGGACAGCTATGGCTACACCTTC,TRBJ1-2,TRBV2,TRBD1,few
CASSLRGSSGTLRDTQYF,TGTGCCAGCAGCTTAAGGGGGTCTAGCGGGACTCTCAGGGATACGCAGTATTTT,TRBJ2-3,TRBV13,TRBD2,few
CSVDRQGSDYTF,TGCAGCGTTGATCGACAGGGGAGTGACTACACCTTC,TRBJ1-2,TRBV29-1,TRBD1,few
CSARDLDGYNEKLFF,TGCAGTGCTAGAGATCTGGACGGCTATAATGAAAAACTGTTTTTT,TRBJ1-4,TRBV20-1,.,few
CSAELAGGEQFF,TGCAGTGCGGAGTTAGCGGGAGGTGAGCAGTTCTTC,TRBJ2-1,TRBV20-1,TRBD2,.
CASSVQPSGEVPYF,TGTGCCAGCAGCGTCCAACCCTCGGGGGAGGTTCCGTATTTT,TRBJ2-3,TRBV9,.,.
CASSKGASEFTDTQYF,TGTGCCAGCAGCAAAGGGGCTAGCGAATTCACAGATACGCAGTATTTT,TRBJ2-3,TRBV21-1,.,few
CSVGRGMLQGTYNEQFF,TGCAGCGTTGGAAGGGGGATGTTACAGGGGACCTACAATGAGCAGTTCTTC,TRBJ2-1,TRBV29-1,TRBD1,.
CASRPTGTGGPDTQYF,TGTGCCAGCAGACCGACCGGGACAGGGGGCCCAGATACGCAGTATTTT,TRBJ2-3,TRBV27,TRBD1,.
CASSPRRYEQYF,TGTGCCAGCAGCCCCCGGCGGTACGAGCAGTACTTC,TRBJ2-7,TRBV12-3/TRBV12-4,.,.
CASSRQGSSSEAFF,TGTGCCAGCAGCCGCCAGGGGAGCAGTTCTGAAGCTTTCTTT,TRBJ1-1,TRBV7-2,.,few
CATGPPGRNEQFF,TGTGCCACCGGCCCCCCGGGTAGGAATGAGCAGTTCTTC,TRBJ2-1,TRBV24-1,.,.
CASSPPDTFYNEQYF,TGTGCCAGCAGCCCTCCGGACACTTTCTACAATGAGCAGTACTTC,TRBJ2-7,TRBV3-1,.,.
CASTLGGVTGDEQYF,TGTGCCAGCACCTTAGGGGGAGTGACAGGGGACGAGCAGTACTTC,TRBJ2-7,TRBV28,TRBD1,.
CASNPTNNEQFF,TGTGCCAGCAACCCCACAAACAATGAGCAGTTCTTC,TRBJ2-1,TRBV12-3/TRBV12-4,.,once
CASSPQLAGAQETQYF,TGTGCCAGCAGCCCCCAACTAGCGGGGGCACAAGAGACCCAGTACTTC,TRBJ2-5,TRBV11-3,TRBD2,.
CASSHDAGGSQPQHF,TGTGCCAGCAGCCACGACGCAGGGGGCAGTCAGCCCCAGCATTTT,TRBJ1-5,TRBV7-2,TRBD1,.
CSARVGQGASGANVLTF,TGCAGTGCTAGAGTCGGACAGGGGGCTTCTGGGGCCAACGTCCTGACTTTC,TRBJ2-6,TRBV20-1,TRBD1,.
CAISLAGVGTGTQYF,TGTGCCATCAGTTTAGCGGGAGTCGGCACAGGTACGCAGTATTTT,TRBJ2-3,TRBV10-3,TRBD2,.
CASSSGGTTYEQYF,TGTGCCAGCAGCTCGGGCGGGACGACCTACGAGCAGTACTTC,TRBJ2-7,TRBV11-2,.,few
CSVQLGGAEAFF,TGCAGCGTCCAATTGGGGGGGGCTGAAGCTTTCTTT,TRBJ1-1,TRBV29-1,.,few
CASSQDTGSFEKLFF,TGTGCCAGCAGCCAAGATACCGGGTCGTTTGAAAAACTGTTTTTT,TRBJ1-4,TRBV4-2,.,.
CASSSGLAGATDTQYF,TGTGCCAGCAGCTCGGGACTAGCGGGCGCGACAGATACGCAGTATTTT,TRBJ2-3,TRBV7-2,TRBD2,many
CASSSRDRGSTDTQYF,TGTGCCAGCAGTTCCCGGGACAGGGGTAGCACAGATACGCAGTATTTT,TRBJ2-3,TRBV12-3/TRBV12-4,TRBD1,few
CASSLRARAGVVYNEQYF,TGTGCCAGCAGCCTTAGGGCCCGAGCGGGGGTTGTCTACAATGAGCAGTACTTC,TRBJ2-4,TRBV9,TRBD2,.
CASTPPGSGANVLTF,TGTGCCAGCACCCCCCCGGGCTCTGGGGCCAACGTCCTGACTTTC,TRBJ2-6,TRBV5-4,.,.
CASRAGLAVSYNEQFF,TGTGCCAGCAGGGCGGGACTAGCGGTCTCCTACAATGAGCAGTTCTTC,TRBJ2-1,TRBV3-1,TRBD2,few
CASSPASRNEAFF,TGCGCCAGCAGCCCCGCCTCGCGAAATGAAGCTTTCTTT,TRBJ1-1,TRBV4-1,.,.
CSAGGNTEAFF,TGCAGTGCTGGGGGGAACACTGAAGCTTTCTTT,TRBJ1-1,TRBV20-1,.,many
CASSLLATMNSYNEQFF,TGTGCCAGCAGCTTATTGGCCACTATGAACTCCTACAATGAGCAGTTCTTC,TRBJ2-1,TRBV7-3,.,.
CASSPDRRNTEAFF,TGTGCCAGCTCACCGGATCGTAGGAACACTGAAGCTTTCTTT,TRBJ1-1,TRBV18,.,.
CGASKPGTPGQPQHF,TGCGGTGCTAGCAAGCCCGGGACCCCCGGGCAGCCCCAGCATTTT,TRBJ1-5,TRBV20-1,.,.
CASSDSILAGSNEQFF,TGTGCCAGCAGTGACTCGATCCTAGCGGGAAGCAATGAGCAGTTCTTC,TRBJ2-1,TRBV6-4,TRBD2,.
CASSGSGTQEETQYF,TGTGCCAGCAGCGGTAGCGGGACACAAGAAGAGACCCAGTACTTC,TRBJ2-5,TRBV13,TRBD2,.
CASSLRAGARETQYF,TGTGCTAGCAGCTTAAGAGCGGGGGCCCGGGAGACCCAGTACTTC,TRBJ2-5,TRBV7-2,TRBD2,once
CASTQRGGSRTDTQYF,TGTGCCAGCACTCAAAGGGGCGGGAGTCGGACAGATACGCAGTATTTT,TRBJ2-3,TRBV27,TRBD2,.
CASSTSGTTYNEQFF,TGCGCCAGCAGCACTTCGGGGACGACCTACAATGAGCAGTTCTTC,TRBJ2-1,TRBV5-1,.,many
CASSSQWETQYF,TGTGCCAGCAGCTCCCAGTGGGAGACCCAGTACTTC,TRBJ2-5,TRBV11-2,.,.
CASSYSPIASGQPQHF,TGTGCCAGCAGTTACTCGCCCATAGCCTCAGGTCAGCCCCAGCATTTT,TRBJ1-5,TRBV6-5,.,.
CASSHFGRANYGYTF,TGTGCCAGCAGCCACTTCGGGCGGGCTAACTATGGCTACACCTTC,TRBJ1-2,TRBV3-1,.,once
CASSLTGYDSYNEQYF,TGCGCCAGCAGCTTGACAGGGTATGACTCCTACAATGAGCAGTACTTC,TRBJ2-7,TRBV5-1,.,once
CASGTDMNTEAFF,TGTGCCAGTGGGACAGACATGAACACTGAAGCTTTCTTT,TRBJ1-1,TRBV12-3/TRBV12-4,TRBD1,.
CASSSGPPLHF,TGTGCCAGCAGCTCTGGCCCACCCCTCCACTTT,TRBJ1-6,TRBV11-2,.,.
CASSPGTRLMNTEAFF,TGTGCCAGCAGCCCCGGGACACGGCTCATGAACACTGAAGCTTTCTTT,TRBJ1-1,TRBV7-9,.,few